The clone carrying this T cell receptor (delta chain) was counted between two and nine times. Its antigen is unknown. This CDR3 is 21 amino acids long. V was clipped by 5 bases and J by 0 bases; unmatched bases: 24. In germline, CDR1 is TSWWSYY, CDR2 QGS. After alphabeta T cell depletion, CD3+ Vdelta1+ Vdelta2- thymocytes were sorted. The data are from a study of Vδ1+ human thymocytes. Findings and caveats of the study: Unlike peripheral blood Vdelta1+ controls, thymic delta-chain sequences included around 18% Vdelta2 and few Vdelta3. Thymic TRG and TRD repertoires appeared highly polyclonal. The authors advised highly purified populations and single-cell validation. Many TRG clonotypes were shared between donors; TRD repertoires were essentially private.

Sequences come from RNA converted to cDNA by reverse transcription. The CDR3 regions were amplified by multiplex PCR from V-gene primers to a constant-region primer. TCRdb reanalysed the multiplex PCR reads with CATT. This table has 80,000 or so delta-chain clones, approximately 34% appearing once. The rearrangement uses TRDV1 and TRDJ1; 7 positions match TRDD2. This clonotype originated in a boy in the first two years of life who had congenital heart surgery. Sequences were obtained from Vdelta1+ gamma-delta thymocytes from the thymus. Noted subset: FACS-sorted CD3+ TCRalphabeta- TCRVdelta1+ TCRVdelta2- thymocytes. CDR3 nucleotide sequence: TGTGCTCTTGGGAACCGCCTTCCCCTTCCTGGGCGTCCATCTTACACCGATAAACTCATCTTT. Protein: CALGNRLPLPGRPSYTDKLIF.